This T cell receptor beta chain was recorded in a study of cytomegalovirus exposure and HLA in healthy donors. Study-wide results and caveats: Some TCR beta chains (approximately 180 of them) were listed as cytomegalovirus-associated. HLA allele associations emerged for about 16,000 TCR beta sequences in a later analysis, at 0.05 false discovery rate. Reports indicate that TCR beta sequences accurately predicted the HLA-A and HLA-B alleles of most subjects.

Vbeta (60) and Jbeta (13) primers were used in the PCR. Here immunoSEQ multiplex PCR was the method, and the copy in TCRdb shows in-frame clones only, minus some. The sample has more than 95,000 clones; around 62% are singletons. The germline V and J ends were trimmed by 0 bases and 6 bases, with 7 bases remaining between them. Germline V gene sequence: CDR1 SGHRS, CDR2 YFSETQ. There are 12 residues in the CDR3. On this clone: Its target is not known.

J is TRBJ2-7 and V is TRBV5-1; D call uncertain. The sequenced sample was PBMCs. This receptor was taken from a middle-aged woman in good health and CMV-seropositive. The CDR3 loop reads CASSLVAGEQYF. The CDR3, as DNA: TGCGCCAGCAGCTTGGTTGCCGGCGAGCAGTACTTC.